The 7 T cell receptor beta chains reported below all come from one sample, sequenced in a study of PD-1 blockade in classical Hodgkin lymphoma. Each of the patients experienced relapse following autologous stem cell transplantation, and their brentuximab vedotin exposure differed. Sequenced by immunoSEQ multiplex PCR; TCRdb stores in-frame clones only, minus some. The sample has some 12,000 clones, around 79% seen once. The sample here was peripheral blood mononuclear cells (PBMCs), taken at baseline. The receptor set was obtained from a human donor with classical Hodgkin lymphoma.

This clone qualifies as medium-sized. The gene calls are TRBV10-2 and TRBJ2-2; 16 bases line up with TRBD2. V lost 2 bases and J lost 5; bases outside the gene matches: 8. The germline CDR1 and CDR2 sequences are WSHSY and SAAADI. CDR3 length: 19 residues. CDR3: CASSERPGLAGGRTGELFF. The CDR3 region has the DNA TGCGCCAGCAGTGAGCGGCCGGGACTAGCGGGGGGGCGGACCGGGGAGCTGTTTTTT.

By sample fraction, this clone is medium-sized (0.01 to 0.1%). The genes are TRBV19 and TRBJ2-7; D gene uncertain. The CDR3 runs 15 residues. V lost 3 bases and J 3 bases, leaving 15 bases between the germline ends. Germline values: CDR1 LNHDA, CDR2 SQIVND (reference sequence). CDR3 protein: CASSIDGRPIYEQYV. For the CDR3, the DNA is TGTGCCAGTAGTATCGACGGCAGGCCAATCTACGAGCAGTACGTC.

DNA of the CDR3: TGCAGCGTTGAGATATTGCAGGGGACAGATACGCAGTATTTT. Residues: CSVEILQGTDTQYF. The chain recombines TRBV29-1 with TRBJ2-3; weak D call: TRBD1 (6 bases). With 3 bases removed from V and 3 bases from J, the gap between germline ends came to 13 bases. CDR3 length equals 14 residues. CDR1 is SQVTM and CDR2 is ANQGSEA in the germline V gene.

This clone turned up a few times. The chain is built from TRBV9 and TRBJ2-1; D remains unclear. From germline, CDR1 is SGDLS and CDR2 YYNGEE. The CDR3 has 12 residues. The V and J ends lost 6 bases and 5 bases respectively, with 9 bases between them. The CDR3 region is CASNPGNNEQFF. The DNA of the CDR3 is TGTGCCAGCAATCCGGGCAACAATGAGCAGTTCTTC.

The rearrangement links TRBV7-9 to TRBJ1-1; tentatively, D is TRBD1 (5 bases). Trimming took off 6 bases at V and 3 bases at J, with 11 bases between the two ends. There are 13 residues in the CDR3. CDR1 is SEHNR and CDR2 is FQNEAQ in the germline V gene (reference sequence). The CDR3 nucleotides are TGTGCCAGCAGTGGGGACCAGTACACTGAAGCTTTCTTT. Its protein product is CASSGDQYTEAFF.

This clone showed up just a few times. The gene calls are TRBV6-1 and TRBJ2-7; no clear D gene. Trimming shortened V by 6 bases and J by 3 bases, and 12 bases separated the two germline ends. Germline assignment: CDR1 MNHNS and CDR2 SASEGT. This CDR3 contains 13 residues. CDR3 in DNA: TGTGCCAGCAGCTTGGACGGACGCTACGAGCAGTACTTC. Encoded protein: CASSLDGRYEQYF.

This clone was recorded only once. The CDR3 region is CASGTGVSGANVLTF. CDR3 DNA sequence: TGTGCCAGCGGGACAGGGGTATCTGGGGCCAACGTCCTGACTTTC. The chain combines TRBV4-2 with TRBJ2-6; 10 positions match TRBD1. With V trimmed by 8 bases and J by 1 base, 2 bases remained unmatched. CDR1 LGHNA and CDR2 YNFKEQ come from the germline V gene. The length of the CDR3 is 15 residues.